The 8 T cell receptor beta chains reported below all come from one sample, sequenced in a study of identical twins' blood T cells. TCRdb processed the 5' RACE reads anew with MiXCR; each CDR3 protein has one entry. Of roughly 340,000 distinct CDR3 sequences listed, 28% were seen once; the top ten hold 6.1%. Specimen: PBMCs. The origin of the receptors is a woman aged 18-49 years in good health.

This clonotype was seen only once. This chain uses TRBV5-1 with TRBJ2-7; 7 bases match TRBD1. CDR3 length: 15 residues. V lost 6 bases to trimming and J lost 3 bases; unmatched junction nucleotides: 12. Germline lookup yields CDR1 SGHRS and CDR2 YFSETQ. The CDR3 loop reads CASKIGDRAVYEQYF. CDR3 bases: TGCGCCAGCAAGATTGGAGACAGGGCAGTCTACGAGCAGTACTTC.

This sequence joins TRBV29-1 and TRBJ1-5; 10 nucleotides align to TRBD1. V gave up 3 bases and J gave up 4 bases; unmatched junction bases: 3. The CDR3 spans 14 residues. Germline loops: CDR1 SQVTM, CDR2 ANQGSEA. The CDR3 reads CSVEGQGKNQPQHF. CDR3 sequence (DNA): TGCAGCGTTGAGGGACAGGGGAAAAATCAGCCCCAGCATTTT.

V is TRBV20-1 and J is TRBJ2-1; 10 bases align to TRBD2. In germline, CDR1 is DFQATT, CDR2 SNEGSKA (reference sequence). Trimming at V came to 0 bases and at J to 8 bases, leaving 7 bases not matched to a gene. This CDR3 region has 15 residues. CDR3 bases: TGCAGTGCTAGAGATGGGAGCGGGAGGGCGGATGAGCAGTTCTTC. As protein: CSARDGSGRADEQFF.

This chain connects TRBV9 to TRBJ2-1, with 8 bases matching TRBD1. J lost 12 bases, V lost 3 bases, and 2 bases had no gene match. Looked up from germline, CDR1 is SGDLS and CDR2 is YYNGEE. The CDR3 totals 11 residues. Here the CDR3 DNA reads TGTGCCAGCAGCGACGGACAGGGGCAGTTCTTC. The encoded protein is CASSDGQGQFF.

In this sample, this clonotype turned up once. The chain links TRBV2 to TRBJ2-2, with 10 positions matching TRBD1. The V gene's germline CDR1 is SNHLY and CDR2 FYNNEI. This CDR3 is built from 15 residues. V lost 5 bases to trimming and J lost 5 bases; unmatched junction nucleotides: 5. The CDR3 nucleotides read TGTGCCAGCAGTCGACAGGGGGCCCAGACCGGGGAGCTGTTTTTT. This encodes CASSRQGAQTGELFF.

This chain's CDR3 is CAGRAGEYDEQFF. CDR3 DNA sequence: TGTGCCGGCCGGGCGGGAGAGTACGATGAGCAGTTCTTC. The chain joins TRBV10-3 to TRBJ2-1, with 7 bases that match TRBD2. This CDR3 has 13 residues. Germline loops: CDR1 ENHRY, CDR2 SYGVKD. The ends lost 11 bases at V and 8 bases at J; junction bases unmatched: 12.

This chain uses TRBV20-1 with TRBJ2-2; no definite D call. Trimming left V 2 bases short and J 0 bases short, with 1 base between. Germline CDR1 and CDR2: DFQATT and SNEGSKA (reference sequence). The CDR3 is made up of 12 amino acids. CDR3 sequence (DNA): TGCAGTGCTAGACCGAACACCGGGGAGCTGTTTTTT. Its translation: CSARPNTGELFF.

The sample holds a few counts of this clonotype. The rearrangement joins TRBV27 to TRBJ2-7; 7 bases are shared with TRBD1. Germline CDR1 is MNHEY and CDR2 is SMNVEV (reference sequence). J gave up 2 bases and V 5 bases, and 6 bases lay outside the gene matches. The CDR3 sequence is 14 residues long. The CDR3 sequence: CASSEWDSPYEQYF. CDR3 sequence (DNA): TGTGCCAGCAGTGAGTGGGACAGCCCCTACGAGCAGTACTTC.